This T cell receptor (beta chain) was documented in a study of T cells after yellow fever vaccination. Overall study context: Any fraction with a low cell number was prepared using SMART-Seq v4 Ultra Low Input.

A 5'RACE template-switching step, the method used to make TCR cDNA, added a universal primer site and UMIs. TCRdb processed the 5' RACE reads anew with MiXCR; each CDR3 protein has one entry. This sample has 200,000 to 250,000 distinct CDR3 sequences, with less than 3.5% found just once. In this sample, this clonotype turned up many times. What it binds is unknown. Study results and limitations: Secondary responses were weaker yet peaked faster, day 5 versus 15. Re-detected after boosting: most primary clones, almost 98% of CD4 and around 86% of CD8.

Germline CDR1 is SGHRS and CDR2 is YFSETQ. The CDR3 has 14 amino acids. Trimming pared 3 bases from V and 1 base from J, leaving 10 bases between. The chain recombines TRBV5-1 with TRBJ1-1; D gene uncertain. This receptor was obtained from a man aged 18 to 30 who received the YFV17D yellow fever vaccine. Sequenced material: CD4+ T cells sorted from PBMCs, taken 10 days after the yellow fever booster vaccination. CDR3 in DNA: TGCGCCAGCAGCTCGGCCCCCGAGAACACTGAAGCTTTCTTT. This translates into CASSSAPENTEAFF.